Below, one T cell receptor (beta chain) is given with its context. These data are taken from a study of blood T cell repertoires in COVID-19. Study background: Whether acute or convalescent, the COVID-19 samples came from the United States, Italy and Spain.

Per the authors' pipeline: Researchers report that nucleated cell counts were estimated from reference gene primer amplification. Sequenced by immunoSEQ multiplex PCR; TCRdb stores in-frame clones only, minus some. V, J and clone size reflect that table, while D and trimming were determined from the DNA. The table records tens of thousands of clones, nearly 75% of them present only once. The source material was peripheral blood. The TCR was taken from a human donor in a cohort sampled during active or convalescent COVID-19.

This CDR3 is CASSEDRTPLHF. DNA for the CDR3: TGTGCCAGCAGTGAGGACAGGACACCCCTCCACTTT. The chain has TRBV28 and TRBJ1-6, with 7 bases matching TRBD1. J was trimmed by 11 bases and V by 5 bases; bases with no gene match: 3. Per germline, CDR1 MDHEN and CDR2 SYDVKM. This CDR3 is built from 12 residues.